What follows describes a single T cell receptor (beta chain). Original analysis: Estimated nucleated cell counts came from reference gene primer amplification. The data were produced by immunoSEQ multiplex PCR, yet TCRdb's version contains in-frame clones alone and is incomplete. Clone size and the V and J calls come from that table; the DNA yielded D and trimming. Of fewer than 250,000 clones listed, under 85% are singletons. This specimen belongs to a study of blood T cell repertoires in COVID-19. For the study at large: The samples span acute and convalescent COVID-19 from the United States, Italy and Spain. The analysed material was cDNA or gDNA that came from T cells, B-cell-depleted T cells, or PBMCs.

Unmatched junction bases numbered 9, after V lost 6 bases and J lost 7 bases. This CDR3 spans 14 amino acids. CDR1 is SNHLY, CDR2 FYNNEI, per germline. Sequencing input: peripheral blood. The clonotype comes from a human donor in a cohort sampled during active COVID-19. The J gene is TRBJ1-5, the V gene TRBV2; 7 bases map to TRBD1. CDR3 sequence reads: CASSGGGAGQPQHF. In DNA, the CDR3 is TGTGCCAGCAGCGGAGGGGGCGCGGGACAGCCCCAGCATTTT. Filled out from reference TRBV2 and TRBJ1-5, the complete variable domain reads EPEVTQTPSHQVTQMGQEVILRCVPISNHLYFYWYRQILGQKVEFLVSFYNNEISEKSEIFDDQFSVERPDGSNFTLKIRSTKLEDSAMYFCASSGGGAGQPQHFGDGTRLSIL.